This TCR beta chain emerged from a study of cytomegalovirus exposure and HLA in healthy donors (dated by TCRdb to the late 2010s). With regard to the full study: In an earlier analysis of roughly 590 of the donors, 276 Gb of sequence data and 95 million to 130 million unique TCR beta sequences from 150 million to 200 million T cells were reported. Donor age, sex, ethnicity and CMV serostatus were compiled alongside the repertoire data. The study was designed to test whether signatures of past pathogen exposure could be identified by cataloging public T cell receptors. Class I and class II HLA loci were covered by the typing at four-digit resolution. Every discovery cohort repertoire had been produced on one sequencing platform. Of the roughly 420 genotyped donors, more than 75% were placed in the genetic ancestry cluster associated with self-reported Caucasian donors. Rather than drawing on any new phenotypic data, the later analysis identified candidate immune exposures from TCR beta sequences and the way those sequences occurred across donors. About five DR-DQ haplotypes were treated as single units for association and clustering because of strong linkage in the cohort. Besides the first cohort of approximately 710 subjects, a separate validation cohort made up of roughly 130 different subjects was used. A later genetic analysis took genome-wide SNP genotypes for about three fifths of the 666 donors and used that subset as a discovery cohort. The T cell repertoires of 666 subjects were profiled by immunosequencing and related to cytomegalovirus serostatus. To decide whether each TCR beta V gene segment behaved as functional or pseudogenic, an earlier analysis of 587 of the donors relied on high-throughput TCR beta sequencing. On average, around 230,000 unique TCR beta nucleotide sequences were sequenced per donor among a few hundred genotyped donors of the cohort, with approximately 18% of those sequences being non-productive. The number of typed donors differed by locus: about 629-630 for A, B, C, DRB1 and DQB1; approximately 530 for DQA1; some 610 for DPA1; and 400 to 480 for DPB1. In a later analysis, previously published TCR beta repertoires from fewer than 750 donors were re-analyzed and high-resolution HLA genotyping was added so that TCR occurrence patterns could be studied. About 280 gigabases of sequencing data and around 90 million unique TCR sequences made up an early release that covered roughly 670 HLA-typed donors. High-throughput TCR immunosequencing, statistical association of individual TCRs with disease status, and machine learning were combined to predict cytomegalovirus infection status. Here is what the overall study found, with its caveats: According to a later analysis, TCR association rates differed among HLA loci, with DRB1 alleles showing the most associated TCRs and HLA-C alleles showing the fewest. Assigning TCR associations to individual alleles was difficult when HLA alleles, especially DR and DQ, strongly co-occurred. While some public TCRs were present in many individuals, most TCR sequences turned up only very rarely across donors. Immune exposure information for the cohort was limited to CMV serostatus. A few of the identified cytomegalovirus-associated TCR beta chains were confirmed in vitro to be specific for cytomegalovirus antigens. In a later analysis, around 17,000 TCR beta sequences were associated with specific HLA alleles at a false discovery rate of 0.05. Because counts were too low, seventeen rarely observed V segments, including chromosome 9 orphons, were excluded from the earlier analysis of 500 to 700 of the donors. A later analysis found that most CMV-associated TCR beta chains appeared HLA-restricted, with HLA associations seemingly driven largely by CMV exposure. A later genetic analysis associated a missense DCLRE1C variant with V-gene and J-gene trimming of TCR beta chains, and an independent cohort replicated the association. The study gave a list of 150 to 200 TCR beta chains associated with cytomegalovirus. In both the original and validation cohorts, the classifier was reported to diagnose cytomegalovirus status with high specificity and sensitivity. HLA typing was unavailable for some donors at each locus, so association tests used only the typed subset. Presence/absence analyses assumed roughly uniform sequencing depth across donors, an assumption that may not hold. A cluster of highly shared sequence variants was judged likely to represent a technical artifact of the sequencing pipeline. In this cohort, only TCR beta chains were sequenced, and detectable features were limited by the absence of alpha or paired-chain data. Several of the top co-occurrence clusters appeared to be linked to parvovirus B19, influenza, CMV and Epstein-Barr virus, according to a later analysis. It was suggested by the authors that the approach could potentially be generalized to other disease states and immunological phenotypes. A later genetic analysis reported fewer N-insertions in productive TCRs among donors in an Asian-associated ancestry cluster than the approximately 670-donor mean. Correlated functional status among segregating V segments might be attributable to linkage disequilibrium, but an unknown experimental factor could not be ruled out. An earlier analysis of around 500 of the donors showed that most TCR beta V segments appeared in productive rearrangements either about 87% or about 30% of the time, which broadly matched IMGT annotations. A further reported finding was that TCR beta sequences accurately predicted the HLA-A and HLA-B alleles for most subjects in the first cohort. In a later analysis, HLA-associated TCR beta chains were found to be more clonally expanded and to have lower generation probabilities than equally common non-associated chains. Some IMGT-functional V segments, including TRBV6-2 and TRBV6-3, could not be distinguished by the 87-base-pair reads and were therefore excluded.

For CDR1 and CDR2, the germline V gene lists SGHDN and FVKESK. From the cysteine through the phenylalanine, the CDR3 covers 16 amino acids. Only the CDR3 part of the read is kept: 48 bases, read in frame from the first base. V and J are trimmed by 3 bases and 4 bases, and the gene matches miss 6 bases of the junction. The cohort comprised some 700 healthy bone marrow donors. At the time of sampling, every cohort member was nominally healthy, though immune exposures that went unrecorded were likely present. The donor tested CMV seropositive and was one of the 289 seropositive cohort members. A peripheral blood sample was provided by each donor, and peripheral blood mononuclear cells were used for TCR beta sequencing. The Qiagen DNeasy Blood Extraction Kit was used to extract genomic DNA from the blood cell samples. The library came from the immunoSEQ multiplex PCR assay. For the multiplex PCR, a mixture combining 60 forward primers for TCR Vbeta segments and 13 reverse primers for TCR Jbeta segments was used. The CDR3 region of rearranged TCR beta genes was amplified from genomic DNA by a multiplex PCR assay. The amplified TCR beta libraries were sequenced on the Illumina HiSeq System as 87-base-pair reads. The paper's processing steps were these. A later analysis counted about 80 million unique TCR beta chains across the 550 to 700 repertoires, and approximately 11 million of these chains were shared by at least two donors. Raw reads were error-corrected and collapsed into unique sequences by a nearest-neighbor algorithm in which closely related sequences were merged to remove PCR and sequencing errors. CDR3 sequences were aligned to IMGT reference sequences to assign V, D and J gene segments. Each retained sequence needed at least a six-nucleotide match to both a V gene segment and a J gene segment. Rearrangements were called productive when the CDR3 lacked stop codons and stayed in frame with V and J; all others were non-productive. Following IMGT convention, CDR3 was defined as the stretch from the second conserved V-encoded cysteine to the conserved J-encoded phenylalanine. The earlier analysis of fewer than 700 of the donors excluded sequences that lacked an unambiguous match to a single V gene segment. An earlier analysis of several hundred of the donors called V segments functional above 56.7% productive rearrangements and segregating when the between-donor standard deviation exceeded 5%. A statistical classification framework was built for diagnosing cytomegalovirus status from the catalog of TCR beta chain sequences. In a later analysis, TCR nucleotide sequences were compared against IMGT/GENE-DB human TR gene sequences so that V and J genes could be assigned. The TCRdist pipeline was used in a later analysis to assign CDR3 sequences and most-parsimonious VDJ recombination scenarios. In a later analysis, every TCR beta chain was defined by the combination of its CDR3 amino acid sequence and its V-gene family, and reads without a unique V-gene family were dropped. In a later analysis, approximately 590 highly shared, low-generation-probability nucleotide sequences were removed to address suspected cross-contamination and a sequencing artifact. For each public chain, a later analysis derived a clonal expansion index from normalized ranks of inferred template counts within each repertoire. In a later analysis, generation probabilities were computed using a VDJ recombination model fitted to out-of-frame rearrangements, and the results were checked against IGoR. In a later analysis, hypergeometric tests were used to score TCR-TCR, TCR-HLA and TCR-CMV co-occurrence, with a repertoire-size bias correction applied to TCR pairs. A later analysis estimated false discovery rates by permuting HLA or CMV assignments 20 times. In a later analysis, co-occurring TCRs were grouped using DBSCAN, with TCRdist sequence similarity added in when clustering inside HLA-allele-positive subsets. Co-occurrence clustering excluded repertoires with fewer than 30,000 or more than 120,000 public chains, plus five with anomalous nucleotide sharing. The source is immuneACCESS, and TCRdb retained only in-frame sequences with V and J called. Part of the clones is not carried over; for the studies checked, unresolved V genes explain less than half of this, and the remainder is unexplained. V and J calls and clone size are given by that table; D and trimming were obtained from the DNA. The sample table shows some 130,000 clones, and around 83% are seen once. The ten largest clones take up under 7% of the sample.

Of note for this clone: The target of this receptor is not known. No base-level quality is on record; no much larger clone is a single base apart.

The sample taken for sequencing was PBMCs. The chain links TRBV14 with TRBJ2-6, and 7 bases in between align with TRBD2. This receptor was obtained from a woman under 40 in good health and CMV-seropositive. The nucleotide sequence is given as TGTGCCAGCAGCCACATTGGGAGGGCCGGGGCCAACGTCCTGACTTTC. Its protein reads: CASSHIGRAGANVLTF.